The TCR beta chain described here comes from a study of OX40 agonist ivuxolimab in advanced cancers. For the study at large: Dose-escalation patients suffered from hepatocellular carcinoma, melanoma, renal cell or head and neck cancer.

Measured with immunoSEQ multiplex PCR; TCRdb has only the in-frame clones, and not every one. The sample yields tens of thousands of clones, approximately 89% seen once. Germline loops: CDR1 MNHEY, CDR2 SMNVEV (reference sequence). J gave up 5 bases and V 1 base, and 7 bases lay outside the gene matches. The CDR3 consists of 17 residues. The chain carries TRBV27 and TRBJ2-2, with 10 bases aligning to TRBD1. Sample: CD4+ or CD8+ T cells sorted from blood, taken in a trial of the OX40 agonist ivuxolimab. This clonotype originated in an adult with an advanced solid tumor such as melanoma, head and neck, liver or kidney cancer. The CDR3 nucleotides read TGTGCCAGCAGTTTATTGATAGGGACAGGGGTGACCGGGGAGCTGTTTTTT. Translated: CASSLLIGTGVTGELFF.